A selection of T cell receptor beta chains follows, all from one sample in a study of blood T cell repertoires in COVID-19. Assay used: immunoSEQ multiplex PCR; TCRdb lists only in-frame clones, some missing. The sample consists of 95,000 to 150,000 clones, approximately 90% of them appearing once. Material for sequencing was peripheral blood. These receptors were collected from a man aged 50-59 years with COVID-19, enrolled during active disease. Each CDR3 is given without its conserved first and last residue. D genes are given only for firm matches. Clone size is stated in some rows and not others, as once, few, many or a class when expanded.

j_call: TRBJ1-5; v_call: TRBV2; d_call: TRBD1; clone_size: NA; cdr3_aa: ASSISGGFSNQPQH
j_call: TRBJ2-1; v_call: TRBV7-7; d_call: NA; clone_size: NA; cdr3_aa: ASSSRASRDYNEQF
j_call: TRBJ2-2; v_call: TRBV10-3; d_call: TRBD1; clone_size: NA; cdr3_aa: ATTGAATGELF
j_call: TRBJ2-5; v_call: TRBV2; d_call: NA; clone_size: NA; cdr3_aa: ASTMGDPETQY
j_call: TRBJ2-2; v_call: TRBV5-1; d_call: NA; clone_size: NA; cdr3_aa: ASTKTENTGELF
j_call: TRBJ2-5; v_call: TRBV18; d_call: TRBD1; clone_size: NA; cdr3_aa: ASSPRQGVRETQY
j_call: TRBJ2-1; v_call: TRBV6-5; d_call: NA; clone_size: NA; cdr3_aa: ASSRAGEQF
j_call: TRBJ1-1; v_call: TRBV5-1; d_call: NA; clone_size: once; cdr3_aa: ASSLLGGSEAF
j_call: TRBJ2-3; v_call: TRBV19; d_call: TRBD2; clone_size: NA; cdr3_aa: ASSTSSGGSTDTQY
j_call: TRBJ1-2; v_call: TRBV5-4; d_call: TRBD1; clone_size: NA; cdr3_aa: ASSSGTGIYGYT
j_call: TRBJ2-1; v_call: TRBV7-3; d_call: TRBD2; clone_size: NA; cdr3_aa: ASSLWAGVHNEQF
j_call: TRBJ2-6; v_call: TRBV18; d_call: NA; clone_size: NA; cdr3_aa: ASSRAEGANVLT
j_call: TRBJ2-3; v_call: TRBV28; d_call: TRBD2; clone_size: NA; cdr3_aa: ASSLGGSEADTQY
j_call: TRBJ2-2; v_call: TRBV7-8; d_call: NA; clone_size: NA; cdr3_aa: ASSPLASNTGELF
j_call: TRBJ2-1; v_call: TRBV19; d_call: NA; clone_size: once; cdr3_aa: ASSRDNYNEQF
j_call: TRBJ2-3; v_call: TRBV3-1/TRBV3-2; d_call: TRBD2; clone_size: NA; cdr3_aa: ASSLGTSGNTDTQY
j_call: TRBJ1-4; v_call: TRBV7-9; d_call: NA; clone_size: NA; cdr3_aa: ASSLGWGANEKLF
j_call: TRBJ2-1; v_call: TRBV25-1; d_call: NA; clone_size: once; cdr3_aa: ASSNSLINEQF
j_call: TRBJ1-1; v_call: TRBV2; d_call: NA; clone_size: NA; cdr3_aa: ASRAYTGSGAF
j_call: TRBJ1-1; v_call: TRBV19; d_call: TRBD1; clone_size: NA; cdr3_aa: ASSTGQITEAF
j_call: TRBJ2-6; v_call: TRBV5-4; d_call: NA; clone_size: NA; cdr3_aa: ASSLVQISGANVLT
j_call: TRBJ2-7; v_call: TRBV6-5; d_call: TRBD2; clone_size: NA; cdr3_aa: ASSYASGNNEQY
j_call: TRBJ1-2; v_call: TRBV19; d_call: TRBD1; clone_size: once; cdr3_aa: ASSTGGNYGYT
j_call: TRBJ1-2; v_call: TRBV7-9; d_call: TRBD1; clone_size: NA; cdr3_aa: ASSLGQGYRYT
j_call: TRBJ2-1; v_call: TRBV19; d_call: TRBD2; clone_size: NA; cdr3_aa: ATQLAGGYNEQF
j_call: TRBJ1-2; v_call: TRBV29-1; d_call: NA; clone_size: NA; cdr3_aa: SAGREESYT
j_call: TRBJ1-4; v_call: TRBV10-3; d_call: NA; clone_size: NA; cdr3_aa: AISAQAGSEKLF
j_call: TRBJ2-2; v_call: TRBV7-2; d_call: TRBD2; clone_size: NA; cdr3_aa: ASSKGLAGGPGELF
j_call: TRBJ2-3; v_call: TRBV18; d_call: TRBD2; clone_size: NA; cdr3_aa: ASSGGLAGVSGTQY
j_call: TRBJ2-1; v_call: TRBV27; d_call: TRBD2; clone_size: NA; cdr3_aa: ASSLRTSGRAYNEQF
j_call: TRBJ2-5; v_call: TRBV25-1; d_call: TRBD1; clone_size: NA; cdr3_aa: ASSADRVVETQY
j_call: TRBJ2-7; v_call: TRBV5-6; d_call: TRBD2; clone_size: NA; cdr3_aa: ASSWASGTSGMREQY
j_call: TRBJ1-1; v_call: TRBV7-2; d_call: NA; clone_size: NA; cdr3_aa: ASSSTMGATEAF
j_call: TRBJ1-6; v_call: TRBV30; d_call: NA; clone_size: NA; cdr3_aa: AWTTGLGTPLH
j_call: TRBJ2-7; v_call: TRBV19; d_call: TRBD1; clone_size: NA; cdr3_aa: ASSLTGGFDEQY
j_call: TRBJ1-2; v_call: TRBV6-6; d_call: TRBD1; clone_size: once; cdr3_aa: ASSRDRVSGGYT
j_call: TRBJ1-5; v_call: TRBV19; d_call: NA; clone_size: NA; cdr3_aa: ASHLGAGAGNQPQH
j_call: TRBJ1-5; v_call: TRBV5-6; d_call: NA; clone_size: NA; cdr3_aa: ASSFTGSGQPQH
j_call: TRBJ1-2; v_call: TRBV11-2; d_call: NA; clone_size: once; cdr3_aa: ASSANGGYGYT